The 4 T cell receptor beta chains given below trace back to one sample, sequenced in a study of shared clonotypes between healthy human individuals. Libraries were prepared by immunoSEQ multiplex PCR; TCRdb keeps only in-frame clonotypes and omits some of them. The repertoire holds roughly 660,000 clones, with about 92% as singletons. The sample consisted of memory CD8+ T cells from PBMCs. Subset: CD45RO+ cells pooled with CCR7-negative TemRA cells. These receptors were obtained from a man aged 18-30 years in good health. Some clones in this sample may be carry-over from other donors' samples.

The chain carries TRBV28 and TRBJ2-1; 11 bases match TRBD2. Germline CDR1 is MDHEN and CDR2 is SYDVKM. With V trimmed by 0 bases and J by 4 bases, 2 bases remained unmatched. CDR3 length: 16 residues. The CDR3 DNA reads TGTGCCAGCAGTTTATGGGGGACTAGCGGTTACAATGAGCAGTTCTTC. Translated, it gives CASSLWGTSGYNEQFF.

CDR3 protein: CSASDNEQFF. CDR3 sequence (DNA): TGCAGTGCTTCGGACAATGAGCAGTTCTTC. V gene TRBV20-1 combines with J gene TRBJ2-1; D is undetermined. In germline, CDR1 is DFQATT, CDR2 SNEGSKA (reference sequence). V was pared by 5 bases and J by 5 bases, with 4 bases between. The CDR3 contains 10 residues.

V is TRBV19 and J is TRBJ1-1, with a weak D call TRBD1 (5 bases). This CDR3 has 14 residues. Germline CDR1 LNHDA, CDR2 SQIVND (reference sequence). V was trimmed by 9 bases and J by 5 bases, leaving 19 bases between them. The CDR3 bases are TGTGCCAGCAGTGCCTGGGGGGGAGGGACTGAAGCTTTCTTT. Translating gives CASSAWGGGTEAFF.

The gene calls are TRBV5-1 and TRBJ2-2; D might be TRBD2 (6 bases). This CDR3 has 15 residues. Trimming took 2 bases from V and 1 from J, leaving 9 bases between them. CDR1 is SGHRS and CDR2 is YFSETQ in the germline V gene. The CDR3 protein is CASSFREMNTGELFF. CDR3 DNA sequence: TGCGCCAGCAGCTTCCGGGAGATGAACACCGGGGAGCTGTTTTTT.